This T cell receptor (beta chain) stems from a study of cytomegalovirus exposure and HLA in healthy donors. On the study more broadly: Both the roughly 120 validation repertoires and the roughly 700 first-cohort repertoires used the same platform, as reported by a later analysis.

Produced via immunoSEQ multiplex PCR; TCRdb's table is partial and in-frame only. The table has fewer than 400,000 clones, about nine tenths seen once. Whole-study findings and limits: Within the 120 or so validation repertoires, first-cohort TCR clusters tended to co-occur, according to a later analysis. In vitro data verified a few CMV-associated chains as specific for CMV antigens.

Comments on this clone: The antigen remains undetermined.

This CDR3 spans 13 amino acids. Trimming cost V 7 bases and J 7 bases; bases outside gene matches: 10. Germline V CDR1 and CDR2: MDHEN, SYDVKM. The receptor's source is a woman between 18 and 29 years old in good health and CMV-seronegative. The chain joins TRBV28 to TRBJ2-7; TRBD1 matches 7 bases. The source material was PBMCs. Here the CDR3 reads CASTGTAPREQYF. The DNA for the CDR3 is TGTGCCAGCACCGGGACAGCCCCTCGGGAGCAGTACTTC. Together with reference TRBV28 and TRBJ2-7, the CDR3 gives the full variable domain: DVKVTQSSRYLVKRTGEKVFLECVQDMDHENMFWYRQDPGLGLRLIYFSYDVKMKEKGDIPEGYSVSREKKERFSLILESASTNQTSMYLCASTGTAPREQYFGPGTRLTVT.